This paragraph covers one TCR beta chain sequence. In this sample, this clone turned up a few times. It has no known antigen specificity. Nothing much larger sits one base from this clone, and base qualities are not available. These data originate in a study of beta chain features in type 1 diabetes (dated by TCRdb to the late 2010s). General notes on the study: Mean age, gender distribution, total cell number and subset yield were not different between patients and healthy donors. A total of 85 million to 140 million sorted cells were examined across all samples, and the number of cells per subset was strongly correlated with RNA yield. In the study, TCRB repertoires of sorted circulating CD4+ T cell subsets from recently diagnosed type 1 diabetes patients were compared with those of matched healthy donors. Regulatory and stem cell-like memory subsets were isolated from only 8 patients and 8 healthy donors, whereas naive and central memory subsets came from all 28 donors.

Study-level results and caveats: Naive, central memory and regulatory TCRB repertoires appeared more similar among patients than among healthy donors. Only small numbers of individuals were included in the HLA sub-analyses, which left unresolved whether HLA type had any influence on TCRB rearrangement. PCR might favor shorter templates, but patient and control samples were amplified and corrected together, so any skew would affect both groups equally. Patients with type 1 diabetes made fewer insertions and deleted more nucleotides at VDJ recombination sites, implying thymic rearrangement abnormalities. Because cDNA was sequenced instead of genomic DNA, highly expressing activated cells could be over-represented, though the groups showed no difference in activation or CD3 levels. A moderate but significant shortening of TCRB CDR3 length was observed in type 1 diabetes patients in all four CD4+ subsets.

A single peripheral blood draw of around 120 mL on average was collected from each donor into heparinised tubes. Using a panel that included CD45RO, CCR7, CD25, CD127, CD95 and CD27, naive, central memory, regulatory and stem cell-like memory CD4+ T cells were sorted on a BD FACSAria II. All sorted populations exceeded 95% purity. PBMCs were isolated immediately by Lymphoprep density gradient centrifugation and stained directly without culture. So that batch effects would be minimized, each experiment stained and sorted samples in pairs, pairing one healthy donor with one patient. CDR1 and CDR2 are read off the germline V gene (reference sequence) as LNHDA and SQIVND. V trim: 6 bases; J trim: 5 bases; unmatched bases: 9. From cysteine to phenylalanine, the CDR3 is 14 amino acids long. The DNA shown is the 42-base CDR3, in frame from base 1. The High Capacity cDNA Reverse Transcription Kit was used to reverse transcribe all of the isolated RNA, meaning that expressed TCRB transcripts were what got sequenced. Deep immunoSEQ sequencing was applied to naive, central memory and regulatory T cell samples, giving an average of approximately 4 million total reads per sample. After sorted cells were lysed in RLT buffer, RNA was extracted with DNase-treated RNeasy Micro or Mini kits, with the choice depending on cell number. To prevent cross-contamination, each cell subset was processed individually, whereas patient and healthy donor samples were processed jointly. The immunoSEQ multiplex PCR was used to amplify TCRB sequences from cDNA, yielding 87-bp fragments that span the CDR3 region. Amplicons were sequenced on the Illumina HiSeq platform. On the study's bioinformatics: PCR bias was corrected computationally using synthetic template baselines, and reads within Hamming distance 2 were collapsed, with unmergeable singletons discarded. By aligning reads against IMGT, V, D and J genes, CDR3 length, and insertions or deletions at six rearrangement sites were assigned. Within each subset, clonotype counts were normalized to the number of sorted cells before true diversity and Gini coefficients were calculated with the tcR R package. The overlap coefficient, calculated on TCRB nucleotide sequences, was used to quantify repertoire sharing. This immuneACCESS table, as held by TCRdb, lists in-frame sequences with V and J called but not all clones. Of the missing ones, under half trace to an unresolved V gene in checked studies; the others have no known cause. V and J calls and clone size come straight from that table; D and trimming were deduced from the DNA. For this sample there are around 160,000 clones; roughly 50% appear just once. Of the sample, around 0.43% falls within the top ten clones.

Sample: Tregs from blood. The label giving this sample's cell subset or site can be read as: regulatory CD4+ T cells. Recombination linked TRBV19 to TRBJ2-5; 7 junctional bases match TRBD2. This TCR was sampled from a man younger than 35 in good health. The CDR3 amino acid sequence is: CASSKMRGGETQYF. The sequenced DNA: TGTGCCAGTAGCAAAATGAGGGGAGGGGAGACCCAGTACTTC.